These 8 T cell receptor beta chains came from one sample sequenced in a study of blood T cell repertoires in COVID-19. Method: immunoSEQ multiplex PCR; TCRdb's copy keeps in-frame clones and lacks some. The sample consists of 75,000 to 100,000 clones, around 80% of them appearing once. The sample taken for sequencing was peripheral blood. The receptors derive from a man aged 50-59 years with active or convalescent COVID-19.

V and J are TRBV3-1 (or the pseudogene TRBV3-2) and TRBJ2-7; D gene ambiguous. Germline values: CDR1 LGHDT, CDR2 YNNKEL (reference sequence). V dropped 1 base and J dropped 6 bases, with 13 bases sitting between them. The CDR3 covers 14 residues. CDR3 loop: CASSQVPELGEQYF. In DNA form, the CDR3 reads TGTGCCAGCAGCCAAGTACCGGAGCTAGGCGAGCAGTACTTC.

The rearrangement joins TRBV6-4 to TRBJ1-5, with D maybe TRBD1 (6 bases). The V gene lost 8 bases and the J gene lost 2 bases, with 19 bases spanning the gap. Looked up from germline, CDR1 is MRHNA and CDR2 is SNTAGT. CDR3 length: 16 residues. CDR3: CASPKRGGRCNQPQHF. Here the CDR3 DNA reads TGTGCCAGCCCCAAGAGGGGGGGGAGGTGCAATCAGCCCCAGCATTTT.

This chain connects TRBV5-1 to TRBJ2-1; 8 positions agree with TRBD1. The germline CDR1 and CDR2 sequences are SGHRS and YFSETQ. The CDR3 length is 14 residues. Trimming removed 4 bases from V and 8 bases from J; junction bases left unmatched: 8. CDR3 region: CASSIGQGGDEQFF. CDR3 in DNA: TGCGCCAGCAGCATCGGACAGGGAGGCGATGAGCAGTTCTTC.

CDR3: CASSHDRGDEQYF. The CDR3 DNA reads TGCGCCAGCAGCCACGACAGGGGCGACGAGCAGTACTTC. The J gene is TRBJ2-7, the V gene TRBV4-3, with 8 bases aligning to TRBD1. Germline trimming cut 3 bases from V and 5 bases from J; bases unmatched to any gene: 3. There are 13 residues in the CDR3. Per the germline V gene, CDR1 is LGHNA and CDR2 is YSLEER.

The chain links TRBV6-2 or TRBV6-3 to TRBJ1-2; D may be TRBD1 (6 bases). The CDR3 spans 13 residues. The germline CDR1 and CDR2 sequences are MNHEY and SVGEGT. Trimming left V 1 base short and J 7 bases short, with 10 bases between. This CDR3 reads CASSYLGASGYTF. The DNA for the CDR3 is TGTGCCAGCAGTTACTTGGGGGCCTCTGGCTACACCTTC.

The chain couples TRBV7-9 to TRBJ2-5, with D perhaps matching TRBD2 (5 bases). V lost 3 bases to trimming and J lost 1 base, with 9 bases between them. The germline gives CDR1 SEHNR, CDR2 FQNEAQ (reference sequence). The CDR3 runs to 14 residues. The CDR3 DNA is TGTGCCAGCAGCTTTCGGGATCCCCAAGAGACCCAGTACTTC. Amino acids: CASSFRDPQETQYF.

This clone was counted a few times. The CDR3 sequence is CATSDWGTGNEETQYF. CDR3 in DNA: TGTGCCACCAGTGATTGGGGGACAGGGAACGAAGAGACCCAGTACTTC. The chain is built from TRBV24-1 and TRBJ2-5; TRBD1 matches at 9 bases. This CDR3 has 16 amino acids. V shed 2 bases and J 3 bases; nucleotides not matched to a gene: 6. Germline V CDR1 and CDR2: KGHDR, SFDVKD.

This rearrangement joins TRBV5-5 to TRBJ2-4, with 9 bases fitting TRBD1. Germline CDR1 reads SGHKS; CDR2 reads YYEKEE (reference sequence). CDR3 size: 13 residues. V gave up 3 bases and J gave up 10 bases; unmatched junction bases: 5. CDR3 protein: CASSWDRARIQYF. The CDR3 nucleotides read TGTGCCAGCAGCTGGGACAGGGCGCGGATTCAGTACTTC.